This record looks at one T cell receptor beta chain sequence and its context. Its antigen is unknown. The junction shows a germline mismatch at one end, possibly a read error. CDR1 and CDR2 (germline): SEHNR, FQNEAQ (reference sequence). The CDR3 has 12 amino acids. The PCR had 60 Vbeta and 13 Jbeta primers. The table came from immunoSEQ multiplex PCR; TCRdb's copy has only in-frame clones and leaves some out. The sample shows nearly 110,000 clones, over 60% of them seen only once. This specimen belongs to a study of cytomegalovirus exposure and HLA in healthy donors. Study-wide results and limits: Highest at DRB1 and lowest at HLA-C, TCR association rates differed among HLA loci in a later analysis. Reports described diagnosis of cytomegalovirus status by the classifier as highly specific and sensitive. The study listed roughly 160 cytomegalovirus-associated TCR beta chains.

The TCR originated in a woman in her forties or fifties in good health and CMV-seropositive. The chain couples TRBV7-9 to TRBJ2-5; possibly TRBD2 for D (6 bases). The sample taken for sequencing was PBMCs. The CDR3 protein is CSSSSAGETQYF. CDR3 DNA: TGTTCCAGCAGCTCCGCGGGGGAGACCCAGTACTTC.